This T cell receptor (beta chain) came from a study of T cells in Graves' hyperthyroidism and ophthalmopathy. RNA transcripts served as the template for amplifying TCR beta CDR3 regions. During a first-round RT-PCR of the TCR CDR3, the HTBI primer set was used. TCRdb re-derived calls from the multiplex PCR reads in MiXCR, one entry per CDR3 protein. Seen here are approximately 600,000 distinct CDR3 sequences, 14% observed once, and the top ten hold roughly 7%. There are 14 residues in the CDR3. The germline V gene has CDR1 LNHDA and CDR2 SQIVND (reference sequence). The V gene lost 5 bases and the J gene lost 5 bases, with 15 bases spanning the gap. This clonotype was detected ten times or more.

Source material: blood. This chain joins TRBV19 and TRBJ1-1; a possible D gene is TRBD1 (6 bases). The source of this sequence is a woman aged 18-35 years with Graves' ophthalmopathy. The CDR3 DNA sequence: TGTGCCAGTAGTGCCCCGGACAGAGGAACTGAAGCTTTCTTT. Translated, it gives CASSAPDRGTEAFF.